The rows below give T cell receptor beta chains drawn from one sample of a study of blood T cell repertoires in COVID-19. Assay used: immunoSEQ multiplex PCR; TCRdb lists only in-frame clones, some missing. The sample has 78,000 or so clones, approximately 80% seen once. Source material: peripheral blood. The receptors come from a man aged 80 or over with acute or convalescent COVID-19. Each CDR3 is given with its conserved first and last residue. D genes are given only for firm matches. Rows may omit the clone size; those that give it use once, few, many or a size class.

TRBD1 TRBJ1-2 TRBV30 - TGTGCCTGGAGTGTTAGGGGGCAAGGAGGCTACACCTTC CAWSVRGQGGYTF
- TRBJ1-1 TRBV7-2 few TGTGCCAGCAGCTTAGACACAGGGACCGGGAACACTGAAGCTTTCTTT CASSLDTGTGNTEAFF
TRBD2 TRBJ2-5 TRBV11-2 - TGTGCCAGCAGCCGCGGGGGGGCAGTGGTTAGAGAGACCCAGTACTTC CASSRGGAVVRETQYF
TRBD1 TRBJ1-6 TRBV16 few TGTGCCAGCAGCCAATCGCGGCCAGGGGGAACAGGGAATTCACCCCTCCACTTT CASSQSRPGGTGNSPLHF
- TRBJ2-2 TRBV7-8 - TGTGCCAGCAGCTTAGATCCTTTAATGAACACCGGGGAGCTGTTTTTT CASSLDPLMNTGELFF
- TRBJ2-7 TRBV2 - TGTGCCAGCCAGTTCAGGGGCCTTGACTACGAGCAGTACTTC CASQFRGLDYEQYF
- TRBJ2-7 TRBV5-4 - TGTGCCAGCACCTCGGGATCGAACTACGAGCAGTACTTC CASTSGSNYEQYF
- TRBJ2-7 TRBV9 - TGTGCCAGCAGCTCTCGGACGGGATCCTACGAGCAGTACTTC CASSSRTGSYEQYF
TRBD1 TRBJ1-1 TRBV11-2 - TGTGCCAGCAGCCGGGACAGGGGTGAAGCTTTCTTT CASSRDRGEAFF
- TRBJ1-1 TRBV30 - TGTGCCGGGGGGCGCAACACTGAAGCTTTCTTT CAGGRNTEAFF
- TRBJ1-1 TRBV9 - TGTGCCAGCACCCCAACGCCCGGACAGTTCAACACTGAAGCTTTCTTT CASTPTPGQFNTEAFF
- TRBJ1-1 TRBV18 - TGTGCCAGCTCACCACTAAGTAGCGGGGGCGATACTGAAGCTTTCTTT CASSPLSSGGDTEAFF
TRBD1 TRBJ2-1 TRBV5-4 once TGTGCCAGCAGCCCGGGGACAGGAACTTACAATGAGCAGTTCTTC CASSPGTGTYNEQFF
TRBD1 TRBJ1-1 TRBV10-3 - TGTGCCACCGATGGGACAGGATATAGCTCAGCTTTCTTT CATDGTGYSSAFF
TRBD1 TRBJ1-2 TRBV18 once TGTGCCAGCTCACCAGGACAGGGTGCCTATGGCTACACCTTC CASSPGQGAYGYTF
TRBD1 TRBJ2-5 TRBV29-1 - TGCAGCGTCGTCCCGGGACAGGGGCAGACCCAGTACTTC CSVVPGQGQTQYF
TRBD2 TRBJ2-1 TRBV7-3 - TGTGCCAGCAGCGCCGAGGGACTAGTCGGTTCCTACAATGAGCAGTTCTTC CASSAEGLVGSYNEQFF
- TRBJ2-3 TRBV21-1 - TGTGCCAGCGGCAATTGGGACAGTCCAGATACGCAGTATTTT CASGNWDSPDTQYF
TRBD1 TRBJ2-7 TRBV6-6 - TGTGCCAGCAGGTCGGGACAGGGGTCCCACGAGCAGTACTTC CASRSGQGSHEQYF
- TRBJ2-2 TRBV6-6 - TGTGCCAGCAGTCAGACAGGTAGCACCGGGGAGCTGTTTTTT CASSQTGSTGELFF
- TRBJ2-7 TRBV5-4 - TGTGCCAGCAGCTTGAAGGCAGGAAGCTCCTACGAGCAGTACTTC CASSLKAGSSYEQYF
- TRBJ2-7 TRBV6-5 - TGTGCCAGCCGGGGGTTGGGCGAGCAGTACTTC CASRGLGEQYF